This TCR beta chain was sequenced in a study of blood T cell repertoires in COVID-19 (dated by TCRdb to 2019 to 2021). For the study in its entirety: Samples from collaborators originated in the United States, Italy and Spain and spanned both the acute and convalescent phases of COVID-19. The prospective study material was composed of cDNA or gDNA derived from T cells, B-cell-depleted T cells, or PBMCs. Deeply sampled blood TCRbeta repertoires from subjects exposed to, actively infected with, or recovered from COVID-19 were included in the dataset. The repertoires were released in a freely available public database intended as a resource for research on the immune response to SARS-CoV-2. Samples were obtained from the ongoing ImmuneRACE study (first 160 participants) and from over a thousand subjects provided by 6 global collaborators. The sample metadata nearly always contained a de-identified subject ID, COVID-19 status, age in years and sex. Where available, HLA class I and class II types were taken from metadata supplied by the sample provider and were not determined by assay-based typing. The study at large found these results: How much clinical and demographic metadata was included differed by source and by participant, and the metadata was provided uncurated.

Turning to this clone: Its antigen is unknown. No per-base quality is available; no much larger clone lies one base away.

TCRbeta CDR3 regions were amplified from genomic DNA by means of the immunoSEQ Assay, a bias-controlled multiplex PCR. Per the source publication's procedure: The number of nucleated cells in each sample was estimated from the amplification of reference gene primers within the assay. To quantify the absolute abundance of each unique TCRbeta CDR3 rearrangement, sequence reads were collapsed and filtered. For each sample, productive Simpson clonality was calculated as the square root of Simpson's diversity index over productive rearrangements. TCRdb stores this immuneACCESS table with in-frame sequences only. Part of the clones is absent; in the studies checked, under half of the shortfall reflects unresolved V genes, and no reason is known for the rest. The V and J calls and clone size were taken over from that table, and D and trimming were inferred from the DNA. The sample records some 52,000 clones, about 90% of which are singletons. The top ten hold roughly 15% of the sample.

The germline V gene (reference sequence) provides CDR1 LGHDT and CDR2 YNNKEL. The CDR3, cysteine through phenylalanine, is 15 amino acids long. Only the CDR3 DNA stays, 45 bases, in frame from base 1. The V end gives up 3 bases and the J end 0 bases, leaving 3 bases in the junction not matched to a gene. Collaborating institutions collected whole blood in K2EDTA tubes following their own protocols. Collaborator samples were shipped for TCRbeta analysis as frozen whole blood, isolated PBMCs, or DNA extracted from either sample type. The sample comprised peripheral blood. The rearrangement combines TRBV3-1 (or the pseudogene TRBV3-2) with TRBJ1-2; TRBD1 agrees with 8 junctional bases. The clonotype comes from a human donor with active COVID-19. The donor label of this sample is uncertain. The DNA reads TGTGCCAGCAGCCACCCACAGGGGGCTAACTATGGCTACACCTTC. Translation gives CASSHPQGANYGYTF.